This TCR beta chain was documented in a study of T cells after posttransplantation cyclophosphamide. As concerns this clone: Its target is unknown.

Sequencing used immunoSEQ multiplex PCR; TCRdb keeps in-frame clones, though not all of them. The sample records around 10,000 clones, around four fifths being singletons. Per the germline V gene, CDR1 is MDHEN and CDR2 is SYDVKM. The CDR3 contains 15 residues. V lost 3 bases, J lost 4 bases, and 12 bases lay in between. The study, taken as a whole, reports: Recipient CMV seropositivity and CMV reactivation strongly tracked TRB clonality. TRB overlap between skin or GI tissue T cells and blood was limited. Donor CD8+ memory clones often dominated recipient blood repertoires at later times.

Busulfan-fludarabine conditioning, marrow transplant, and cyclophosphamide on days +3 and +4 were administered. Material: PBMCs, obtained roughly 62 months after allogeneic stem cell transplant with posttransplant cyclophosphamide. This clonotype was obtained from a female patient aged 50 to 65 who received an allogeneic stem cell transplant from a related donor, was CMV-positive, and had no GVHD. Some T cells could come from the graft donor. The rearrangement uses TRBV28 and TRBJ2-2; D ambiguous. This CDR3 is CASSFWVTGTGELFF. CDR3 DNA: TGTGCCAGCAGTTTTTGGGTTACGGGCACCGGGGAGCTGTTTTTT.